The T cell receptor (beta chain) described here comes from a study of CD8+CD57+ T cells in acquired aplastic anemia. Study-level information: The study obtained an average of about 3.2 ug of DNA from sorted CD4+ and CD8+ cells. Study-level points and caveats: Researchers report that about 29 CD8+ CDR3 sequences appeared in both patients and controls. CD8+ Simpson's diversity did not differ significantly between patients and controls.

This clonotype was recorded many times. What it recognizes is unknown. Before being chosen for sequencing, patients had shown CD8+CD57+ cell expansion by flow cytometry. A severe acquired aplastic anemia diagnosis applied to all patients. Germline CDR1 reads SGHNT; CDR2 reads YYREEE (reference sequence). V was pared by 6 bases and J by 2 bases, with 5 bases of the junction left unmatched. This CDR3 is built from 15 residues. CDR3 and TCR beta VDJ profiling relied on a genomic DNA template. MiXCR, run by TCRdb on the reads, gives a single entry per CDR3 protein. The table lists over 150,000 distinct CDR3 sequences, roughly 48% of them singletons.

The rearrangement links TRBV5-4 to TRBJ2-6, with 7 bases aligning to TRBD2. Sequenced sample: sorted CD4+, CD8+, or CD8+CD57+ T cells (not recorded which) from PBMCs. This clonotype was sampled from a human donor with aplastic anemia. CDR3 DNA sequence: TGTGCCAGCACGCTGGGAGGGCCTGGGGCCAACGTCCTGACTTTC. Its protein is CASTLGGPGANVLTF.